Below, 14 T cell receptor beta chains from the same sample are listed, as sequenced in a study of T cell responses to AZD1222 COVID-19 vaccine. Measured with immunoSEQ multiplex PCR; TCRdb has only the in-frame clones, and not every one. The table includes approximately 100,000 clones, around 84% detected once. The sample here was peripheral blood, taken on day 0 of AZD1222 vaccination. The receptors come from an adult in good health.

The V gene is TRBV5-1, the J gene TRBJ2-7, with D perhaps matching TRBD2 (6 bases). This CDR3 has 14 amino acids. Per germline, CDR1 SGHRS and CDR2 YFSETQ. Trimming cost V 0 bases and J 2 bases, with 9 bases left between them. This CDR3 reads CASSLDGGTYEQYF. CDR3 sequence (DNA): TGCGCCAGCAGCTTGGATGGAGGGACCTACGAGCAGTACTTC.

The chain carries TRBV3-1 (or the pseudogene TRBV3-2) and TRBJ2-1; D possibly corresponds to TRBD2 (5 bases). The CDR3 is made up of 15 amino acids. V lost 0 bases to trimming and J lost 12 bases, with 18 bases between them. Germline values: CDR1 LGHDT, CDR2 YNNKEL (reference sequence). The CDR3 coding sequence is TGTGCCAGCAGCCAAGATGTAGCTAGCAACTTAGGGCAGTTCTTC. Amino acid sequence: CASSQDVASNLGQFF.

The gene calls are TRBV6-2 or TRBV6-3 and TRBJ2-1; possibly TRBD2 for D (5 bases). Germline V gene sequence: CDR1 MNHEY, CDR2 SVGEGT. CDR3 size: 13 residues. The V and J ends lost 6 bases and 10 bases respectively, with 16 bases between them. The CDR3: CASSLKMGGEQFF. In nucleotides, the CDR3 is TGTGCCAGCAGCCTTAAAATGGGCGGGGAGCAGTTCTTC.

This clone appeared a single time. This chain connects TRBV5-4 to TRBJ1-3; maybe TRBD1 (6 bases). V lost 5 bases, J lost 0 bases, and 12 bases lay in between. The germline gives CDR1 SGHNT, CDR2 YYREEE (reference sequence). The CDR3 covers 15 residues. CDR3 in DNA: TGTGCCAGCAGTTCCGACAGGTCCTCTGGAAACACCATATATTTT. Translated, it gives CASSSDRSSGNTIYF.

The chain recombines TRBV29-1 with TRBJ1-2, with TRBD1 matching over 9 bases. Germline CDR1 and CDR2: SQVTM and ANQGSEA. Trimming took 5 bases from V and 5 from J; bases not matched to a gene: 3. CDR3 size: 12 residues. CDR3 sequence reads: CSVRTGDYGYTF. Written as DNA, the CDR3 is TGCAGCGTTCGGACAGGGGATTATGGCTACACCTTC.

This chain uses TRBV21-1 with TRBJ2-1; the DNA was not used to check the table's D call, TRBD2. TRBV21-1 is classified as a pseudogene. This CDR3 is built from 17 residues. The CDR3 here is CASSKDGIVGSYNEQFF. In DNA form, the CDR3 reads TGTGCCAGCAGCAAAGACGGGATAGTCGGCTCCTACAATGAGCAGTTCTTC.

This rearrangement joins TRBV24-1 to TRBJ2-1; possibly TRBD2 for D (5 bases). Germline V gene data show CDR1 as KGHDR and CDR2 as SFDVKD. The CDR3 runs to 18 residues. V lost 0 bases and J 1 base, leaving 15 bases between the germline ends. The CDR3 bases are TGTGCCACCAGTGATTTGCAAAGCGGCCCGGCTTCCTACAATGAGCAGTTCTTC. Protein sequence: CATSDLQSGPASYNEQFF.

The chain is built from TRBV27 and TRBJ1-1, with D possibly being TRBD1 (6 bases). CDR1 is MNHEY, CDR2 SMNVEV, per germline (reference sequence). The V end lost 4 bases, the J end lost 4 bases, and 22 bases lay between the germline ends. The CDR3 totals 17 residues. Here the CDR3 DNA reads TGTGCCAGCAGTTCAATGAGAACAGGGACCGGGAGCACTGAAGCTTTCTTT. Protein: CASSSMRTGTGSTEAFF.

This chain joins TRBV11-2 and TRBJ2-3; D gene uncertain. The CDR3 contains 12 residues. The germline V gene has CDR1 SGHAT and CDR2 FQNNGV. The V end was cut by 5 bases, the J end by 0 bases, with 3 bases between. CDR3 sequence reads: CASSLSTDTQYF. The CDR3 DNA follows: TGTGCCAGCAGCCTGAGCACAGATACGCAGTATTTT.

The CDR3 here is CSVEGRVRRTEAFF. CDR3 bases: TGCAGCGTTGAAGGGCGCGTGCGACGCACTGAAGCTTTCTTT. The chain couples TRBV29-1 to TRBJ1-1; D is undetermined. Germline assignment: CDR1 SQVTM and CDR2 ANQGSEA. The CDR3 has 14 amino acids. V lost 1 base and J lost 4, with 13 bases in between.

The chain links TRBV28 to TRBJ1-1, with D possibly matching TRBD1 (5 bases). Trimming left V 4 bases short and J 6 bases short, with 12 bases between. The length of the CDR3 is 13 residues. Germline lookup yields CDR1 MDHEN and CDR2 SYDVKM. The CDR3 coding sequence is TGTGCCAGCAGTTCAAGACAGACCCCTGAAGCTTTCTTT. This encodes CASSSRQTPEAFF.

By sample fraction, this clone is medium-sized. This chain uses TRBV5-1 with TRBJ1-1, with a possible D match to TRBD1 (5 bases). V dropped 5 bases and J dropped 4 bases, with 24 bases sitting between them. Germline V gene sequence: CDR1 SGHRS, CDR2 YFSETQ. CDR3 length equals 17 residues. CDR3 residues: CASRSPTTGGGGTEAFF. For the CDR3, the DNA is TGCGCCAGCAGGAGCCCTACCACGGGCGGCGGGGGCACTGAAGCTTTCTTT.

V usage is TRBV3-1 (or the pseudogene TRBV3-2) and J usage is TRBJ2-3; a possible D gene is TRBD1 (7 bases). The germline CDR1 and CDR2 sequences are LGHDT and YNNKEL (reference sequence). This CDR3 contains 15 residues. V dropped 4 bases and J dropped 2 bases, with 13 bases sitting between them. The CDR3 loop is CASSPGGSFTDTQYF. The CDR3 DNA reads as TGTGCCAGCAGCCCAGGGGGGAGCTTCACAGATACGCAGTATTTT.

The V gene is TRBV27, the J gene TRBJ1-2; the D is unclear. Germline CDR1 reads MNHEY; CDR2 reads SMNVEV (reference sequence). CDR3 length equals 16 residues. Deletions cut 2 bases from V and 5 bases from J, with 18 bases between. The CDR3 coding sequence is TGTGCCAGCAGTTTACAAGGGTATGATTCCTCGTATGGCTACACCTTC. It encodes CASSLQGYDSSYGYTF.